Below are 6 T cell receptor beta chains sequenced from a single sample in a study of glioma-infiltrating T cells after dendritic cell vaccination. Profiling relied on immunoSEQ multiplex PCR, and the TCRdb table lists in-frame clones only, not all of them. The data contain more than 95,000 clones, around 81% of them singletons. Sequenced here: blood, sampled before dendritic cell vaccination. The receptors were sampled from a human donor with glioblastoma.

The chain couples TRBV19 to TRBJ2-2; D not resolved. The germline V gene has CDR1 LNHDA and CDR2 SQIVND (reference sequence). There are 11 residues in the CDR3. V lost 7 bases, J lost 6 bases, and 6 bases lay in between. This chain's CDR3 is CASINSGELFF. For the CDR3, the DNA is TGTGCCAGTATCAACTCCGGGGAGCTGTTTTTT.

The gene calls are TRBV11-2 and TRBJ2-3, with D perhaps TRBD1 (6 bases). Trimming left V 2 bases short and J 4 bases short, with 13 bases between. CDR1 is SGHAT, CDR2 FQNNGV, per germline. The CDR3 runs 15 residues. CDR3 loop: CASSLSGVFPDTQYF. As DNA, the CDR3 is TGTGCCAGCAGCTTATCAGGGGTGTTTCCAGATACGCAGTATTTT.

The V call is TRBV19, the J call TRBJ1-1; no firm D call. Germline V gene sequence: CDR1 LNHDA, CDR2 SQIVND (reference sequence). V lost 5 bases to trimming and J lost 6 bases, with 19 bases between them. The CDR3 sequence is 15 residues long. CDR3 DNA: TGTGCCAGTAGTCCCCGGTCTAACCTCGGGGCTGAAGCTTTCTTT. It translates to CASSPRSNLGAEAFF.

The CDR3 reads CASSLVGTGVGAFF. The CDR3 coding sequence is TGTGCCAGCAGCTTAGTGGGGACAGGGGTAGGAGCTTTCTTT. The chain combines TRBV11-3 with TRBJ1-1; 10 positions agree with TRBD1. The germline gives CDR1 SGHNT, CDR2 YENEEA. Trimming cost V 1 base and J 10 bases; bases outside gene matches: 6. The CDR3 spans 14 residues.

This chain uses TRBV19 with TRBJ1-1; TRBD1 aligns across 9 bases. The germline CDR1 and CDR2 sequences are LNHDA and SQIVND (reference sequence). The CDR3 is made up of 15 amino acids. With V trimmed by 6 bases and J by 1 base, 6 bases remained unmatched. DNA of the CDR3: TGTGCCAGTAGACCCCCGGGACAGGGGAACACTGAAGCTTTCTTT. Amino acids: CASRPPGQGNTEAFF.

The rearrangement uses TRBV6-4 and TRBJ2-3; D remains unclear. The CDR3 length is 14 residues. The V end was cut by 4 bases, the J end by 0 bases, with 8 bases between. CDR1 MRHNA and CDR2 SNTAGT come from the germline V gene. Here the CDR3 reads CASSVETSTDTQYF. The DNA of the CDR3 is TGTGCCAGCAGTGTAGAGACTAGCACAGATACGCAGTATTTT.